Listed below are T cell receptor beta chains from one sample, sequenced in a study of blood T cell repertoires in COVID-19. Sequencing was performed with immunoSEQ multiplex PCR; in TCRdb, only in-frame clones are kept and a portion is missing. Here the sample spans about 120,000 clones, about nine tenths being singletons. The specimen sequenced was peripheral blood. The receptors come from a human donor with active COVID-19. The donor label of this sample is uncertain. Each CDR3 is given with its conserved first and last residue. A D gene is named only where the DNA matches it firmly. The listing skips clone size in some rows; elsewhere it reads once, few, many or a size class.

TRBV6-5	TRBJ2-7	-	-	TGTGCCAGCCAACCCGGGCAGGGGGGTACCTACGAGCAGTACTTC	CASQPGQGGTYEQYF
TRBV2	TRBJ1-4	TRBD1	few	TGTGCCAGCAGTAGGGACAGCTTCGAAAAACTGTTTTTT	CASSRDSFEKLFF
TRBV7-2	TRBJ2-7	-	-	TGTGCCAGCAGCTTGGACAGTAGCTCCTACGAGCAGTACTTC	CASSLDSSSYEQYF
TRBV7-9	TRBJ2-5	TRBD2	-	TGTGCCAGCAGCTGGGGGGGTCTCCAAGAGACCCAGTACTTC	CASSWGGLQETQYF
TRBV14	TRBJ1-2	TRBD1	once	TGTGCCAGCAGCCAAGAAGGCGGGACAGGGTCGTATGGCTACACCTTC	CASSQEGGTGSYGYTF
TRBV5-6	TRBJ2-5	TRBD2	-	TGTGCCAGCAGCTTGCCCGGGGGGGACGGGACCCAGTACTTC	CASSLPGGDGTQYF
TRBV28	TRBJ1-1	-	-	TGTGCCAGCAGTGGATCTTTGGGCTGGAACACTGAAGCTTTCTTT	CASSGSLGWNTEAFF
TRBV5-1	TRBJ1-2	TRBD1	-	TGCGCCAGCAGCTTGGGTTTTGAGACAGGGCATAATGGCTACACCTTC	CASSLGFETGHNGYTF
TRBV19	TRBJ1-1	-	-	TGTGCCAGTAGTTCCCCCAGGCTACTGAACACTGAAGCTTTCTTT	CASSSPRLLNTEAFF
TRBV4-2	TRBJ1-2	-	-	TGTGCCAGCAGCCAAAACGACAGGTTGAGCGGCTACACCTTC	CASSQNDRLSGYTF
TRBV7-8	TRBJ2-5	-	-	TGTGCCAGCAGCTTAGAACGGGGGACCCAGTACTTC	CASSLERGTQYF
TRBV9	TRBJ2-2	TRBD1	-	TGTGCCAGCACCACCTCCGGCAGGGGGACGGCCGGGGAGCTGTTTTTT	CASTTSGRGTAGELFF
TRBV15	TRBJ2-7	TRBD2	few	TGTGCCACCAGGAGTAAACGCGGGGGGGCTTACGAGCAGTACTTC	CATRSKRGGAYEQYF
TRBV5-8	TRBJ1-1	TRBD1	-	TGTGCCAGCAGCTTTTACAGGGGGCGGTTCACTGAAGCTTTCTTT	CASSFYRGRFTEAFF